Below, 21 T cell receptor beta chains from the same sample are listed, as sequenced in a study of T cell responses to AZD1222 COVID-19 vaccine. Produced via immunoSEQ multiplex PCR; TCRdb's table is partial and in-frame only. The table lists tens of thousands of clones, roughly 85% of them singletons. This sample comprised peripheral blood, obtained 28 days after the second AZD1222 dose. These receptors were obtained from an adult who received the AZD1222 COVID-19 vaccine.

The rearrangement uses TRBV4-3 and TRBJ2-7; 10 nucleotides align to TRBD1. CDR3 length equals 15 residues. Germline values: CDR1 LGHNA, CDR2 YSLEER. After removal of 4 bases from V and 5 bases from J, the junction contained 8 bases not matched to a gene. CDR3 protein: CASSRRQGALNEQYF. The CDR3 coding sequence is TGCGCCAGCAGCCGCAGACAGGGGGCGTTGAACGAGCAGTACTTC.

The table lists this clone with a few counts. The chain recombines TRBV2 with TRBJ1-5; D is perhaps TRBD1 (5 bases). Germline CDR1 SNHLY, CDR2 FYNNEI. V lost 8 bases, J lost 1 base, and 9 bases lay in between. The CDR3 is made up of 13 amino acids. DNA for the CDR3: TGTGCCAGCCAACAGGAGAGCAATCAGCCCCAGCATTTT. It translates to CASQQESNQPQHF. The complete variable domain, with remaining parts taken from reference TRBV2 and TRBJ1-5, reads EPEVTQTPSHQVTQMGQEVILRCVPISNHLYFYWYRQILGQKVEFLVSFYNNEISEKSEIFDDQFSVERPDGSNFTLKIRSTKLEDSAMYFCASQQESNQPQHFGDGTRLSIL.

The gene calls are TRBV7-2 and TRBJ1-2; D ambiguous. V dropped 1 base and J dropped 8 bases, with 8 bases sitting between them. Germline-derived CDR1 and CDR2 are SGHTA and FQGNSA. There are 12 residues in the CDR3. Here the CDR3 reads CASSLEFSGYTF. As DNA, the CDR3 is TGTGCCAGCAGCTTAGAGTTTAGCGGCTACACCTTC.

V usage is TRBV9 and J usage is TRBJ1-1; D may be TRBD1 (5 bases). From germline, CDR1 is SGDLS and CDR2 YYNGEE. V gave up 6 bases and J gave up 0 bases, with 9 bases separating them. The CDR3 has 13 amino acids. The CDR3 DNA sequence: TGTGCCAGCAACCAGGGATTGAACACTGAAGCTTTCTTT. Protein sequence: CASNQGLNTEAFF.

The chain links TRBV3-1 (or the pseudogene TRBV3-2) to TRBJ2-7; 10 positions match TRBD2. CDR1 and CDR2 (germline): LGHDT, YNNKEL (reference sequence). This CDR3 is built from 19 residues. Trimming took 4 bases from V and 5 from J; bases not matched to a gene: 20. In DNA, the CDR3 is TGTGCCAGCAGCCCCACCCCACTAGCGGGACCCGAATGGGTTCACGAGCAGTACTTC. It codes for CASSPTPLAGPEWVHEQYF.

The V call is TRBV15, the J call TRBJ1-4; TRBD1 might be the D (6 bases). V gave up 0 bases and J gave up 6 bases, with 11 bases separating them. Germline V gene sequence: CDR1 LNHNV, CDR2 YYDKDF (reference sequence). The CDR3 is 15 residues long. CDR3 DNA: TGTGCCACCAGCAGAGAGTACAGGGTCGATGAAAAACTGTTTTTT. Translating it yields CATSREYRVDEKLFF.

The rearrangement uses TRBV28 and TRBJ1-5; the match to TRBD1 covers 9 bases. Germline CDR1 reads MDHEN; CDR2 reads SYDVKM. J gave up 9 bases and V 6 bases, and 12 bases lay outside the gene matches. CDR3 length: 15 amino acids. DNA for the CDR3: TGTGCCAGCAGGTTCCGGGACAGGGTTCTCACGCCCCAGCATTTT. Its translation: CASRFRDRVLTPQHF.

The rearrangement uses TRBV28 and TRBJ1-3; D is uncertain. CDR1 is MDHEN, CDR2 SYDVKM, per germline. The CDR3 has 19 residues. The V end lost 3 bases, the J end lost 0 bases, and 21 bases lay between the germline ends. As DNA, the CDR3 is TGTGCCAGCAGTTTTGACTTAGTCCCTTCGACCTCCTCTGGAAACACCATATATTTT. Protein sequence: CASSFDLVPSTSSGNTIYF.

The chain uses TRBV5-1 and TRBJ2-1, with 15 bases that match TRBD2. Trimming at V came to 0 bases and at J to 1 base, leaving 8 bases not matched to a gene. The CDR3 is made up of 20 amino acids. Germline CDR1 SGHRS, CDR2 YFSETQ. In nucleotides, the CDR3 is TGCGCCAGCAGCTTGGCAGGAGGACTAGCGGGAGGGGGGTCCTACAATGAGCAGTTCTTC. It is translated as CASSLAGGLAGGGSYNEQFF.

The V gene is TRBV7-9, the J gene TRBJ2-3; the D gene is possibly TRBD1 (6 bases). Trimming removed 5 bases at V and 0 bases at J, with 12 bases between. CDR3 length: 15 amino acids. Germline values: CDR1 SEHNR, CDR2 FQNEAQ (reference sequence). CDR3 sequence (DNA): TGTGCCAGCAGCCCTAAGGGGGTAAGCACAGATACGCAGTATTTT. It is translated as CASSPKGVSTDTQYF.

This chain connects TRBV7-8 to TRBJ1-1, with 10 bases identical to TRBD1. This CDR3 has 17 amino acids. The germline gives CDR1 SGHVS, CDR2 FQNEAQ. V gave up 4 bases and J gave up 6 bases; unmatched junction bases: 14. The CDR3 DNA is TGTGCCAGCAGCTCCAGGTTGGGTGACAGGGGGCTCTCTGAAGCTTTCTTT. Its protein is CASSSRLGDRGLSEAFF.

V and J are TRBV7-8 and TRBJ1-3; D is ambiguous. Looked up from germline, CDR1 is SGHVS and CDR2 is FQNEAQ. The V and J ends lost 2 bases and 2 bases respectively, with 7 bases between them. The length of the CDR3 is 14 residues. In DNA, the CDR3 is TGTGCCAGCAGCTTACGGACGGCTGGAAACACCATATATTTT. As protein: CASSLRTAGNTIYF.

V gene TRBV5-6 combines with J gene TRBJ2-3; D call uncertain. Germline CDR1 reads SGHDT; CDR2 reads YYEEEE. V lost 4 bases and J lost 4, with 13 bases in between. The CDR3 has 14 amino acids. CDR3 amino acids: CASSPPFGSDTQYF. CDR3 sequence (DNA): TGTGCCAGCAGCCCCCCCTTCGGTTCAGATACGCAGTATTTT.

This clone was observed once. This chain uses TRBV7-6 with TRBJ1-4, with a possible D match to TRBD1 (5 bases). V was cut by 5 bases and J by 8 bases, with 18 bases left in between. Germline CDR1 SGHVS, CDR2 FNYEAQ. CDR3 length: 15 residues. The CDR3 DNA reads TGTGCCAGCAGCCAAGACCGGGACCGAGGAGAAAAACTGTTTTTT. The encoded protein is CASSQDRDRGEKLFF.

This sequence joins TRBV6-2 or TRBV6-3 and TRBJ1-2; the D is unclear. CDR1 and CDR2 (germline): MNHEY, SVGEGT. The CDR3 totals 14 residues. V was trimmed by 6 bases and J by 7 bases, leaving 18 bases between them. CDR3 in amino acids: CASSPRKREAGYTF. The CDR3 DNA sequence: TGTGCCAGCAGCCCCCGCAAGAGGGAGGCTGGCTACACCTTC.

The CDR3 bases are TGTGCCAGCAGCTTAAGACTAGCGGGGGCCTACGAGCAGTACTTC. Amino acid sequence: CASSLRLAGAYEQYF. The chain uses TRBV7-2 and TRBJ2-7, with TRBD2 matching 12 bases. Looked up from germline, CDR1 is SGHTA and CDR2 is FQGNSA. The J segment lost 2 bases and the V segment lost 2 bases, leaving 1 base of the junction unmatched. CDR3 length equals 15 residues.

The rearrangement uses TRBV23-1 and TRBJ1-2; 8 bases fit TRBD1. TRBV23-1 is treated as an ORF (open reading frame) with a function not yet certain. The CDR3 consists of 15 residues. V was clipped by 3 bases and J by 0 bases; unmatched bases: 3. CDR3 protein: CASSHQGAANYGYTF. The DNA of the CDR3 is TGCGCCAGCAGTCATCAGGGGGCGGCTAACTATGGCTACACCTTC.

Remarks on this clone: At one of its ends the junction is not consistent with the germline gene, which may arise from a read error. The V call is TRBV7-9, the J call TRBJ1-2; D possibly corresponds to TRBD1 (6 bases). This CDR3 comprises 15 residues. Per germline, CDR1 SEHNR and CDR2 FQNEAQ (reference sequence). CDR3 protein: CASSFFDPETGQGRF. The CDR3 DNA reads as TGTGCCAGCAGCTTTTTCGATCCTGAGACGGGACAAGGGCGCTTC.

The chain couples TRBV29-1 to TRBJ1-4, with TRBD1 identical over 8 bases. V shed 5 bases, J shed 8 bases, and the junction held 16 bases outside the gene matches. CDR3 length equals 16 residues. Germline V gene sequence: CDR1 SQVTM, CDR2 ANQGSEA. CDR3 nucleotides: TGCAGCGTTCAATGGGACAGGAGCCCCTCGGGCGAAAAACTGTTTTTT. Its protein is CSVQWDRSPSGEKLFF.

The V gene is TRBV5-5, the J gene TRBJ2-2, with D perhaps matching TRBD2 (6 bases). V dropped 3 bases and J dropped 4 bases, with 10 bases sitting between them. The CDR3 is 14 residues long. Germline lookup yields CDR1 SGHKS and CDR2 YYEKEE (reference sequence). The CDR3 DNA is TGTGCCAGCAGCTCGGACGGGGGCACCGGGGAGCTGTTTTTT. It yields the protein CASSSDGGTGELFF.

This rearrangement joins TRBV9 to TRBJ2-7, with 12 bases lining up with TRBD2. This CDR3 spans 15 amino acids. V was pared by 4 bases and J by 3 bases, with 5 bases of the junction left unmatched. Germline V gene lookup returns CDR1 SGDLS and CDR2 YYNGEE. This CDR3 is CASSPRLAGVYEQYF. CDR3 DNA sequence: TGTGCCAGCAGCCCACGACTAGCGGGAGTCTACGAGCAGTACTTC.